The clone carrying this T cell receptor beta chain was picked up many times. Its antigen is unknown. These data originate in a study of blood T cells in healthy people across ages. Study in general: About one barcoded beta molecule per two T cells came from capture by template switching.

V was shortened by 5 bases and J by 9 bases, with 17 bases between the two germline ends. In germline, CDR1 is SGHTA, CDR2 FQGNSA. The CDR3 length is 15 residues. Then a second PCR, running roughly 7 to 11 cycles, was carried out with a sample-barcoded 5' primer and a J-beta primer mix. A minimum of 2.5 million CDR3-containing paired-end reads was obtained for each sample. TCRdb recomputed calls from the 5' RACE reads with MiXCR, one row per CDR3 protein. The sample comprises 750,000 to 1,000,000 distinct CDR3 sequences, about 29% of which are singletons, and about 9.4% rests with the top ten. General observations from the study: Diversity was higher, and naive CD4+ cells more numerous, in long-lived donors than in aged donors.

These same data were also listed under a study on T cells of mothers and their children. That investigation notes: Each child contributed some 3 million TCR beta CDR3 reads, while each mother contributed over 8.5 million.

The V call is TRBV7-2, the J call TRBJ1-6, with a tentative D call TRBD1 (5 bases). Specimen: blood. The sequence came from a woman aged 40 to 50 in good health. CDR3 bases: TGTGCCAGCAGCCCCCAGGGAGGGGTTGCTTCACCCCTCCACTTT. This codes for CASSPQGGVASPLHF.